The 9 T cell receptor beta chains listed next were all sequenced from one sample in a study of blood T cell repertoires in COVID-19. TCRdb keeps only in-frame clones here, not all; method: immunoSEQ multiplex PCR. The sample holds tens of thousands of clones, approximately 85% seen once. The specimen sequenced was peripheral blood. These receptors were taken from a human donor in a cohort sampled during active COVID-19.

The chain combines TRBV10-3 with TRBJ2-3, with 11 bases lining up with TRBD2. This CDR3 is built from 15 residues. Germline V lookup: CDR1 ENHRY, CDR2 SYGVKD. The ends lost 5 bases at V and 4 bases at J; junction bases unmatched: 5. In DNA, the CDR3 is TGTGCCATCAGTAGTAGCGGGGGGGCCGCAGATACGCAGTATTTT. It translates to CAISSSGGAADTQYF.

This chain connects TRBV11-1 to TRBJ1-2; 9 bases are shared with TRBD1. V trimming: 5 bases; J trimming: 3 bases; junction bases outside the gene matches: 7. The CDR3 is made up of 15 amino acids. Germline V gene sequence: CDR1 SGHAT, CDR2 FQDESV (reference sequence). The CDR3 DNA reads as TGTGCCAGCAGCCGCCGGGACAGGGTGGACTATGGCTACACCTTC. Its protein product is CASSRRDRVDYGYTF. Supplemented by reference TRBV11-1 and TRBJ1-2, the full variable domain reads EAEVAQSPRYKITEKSQAVAFWCDPISGHATLYWYRQILGQGPELLVQFQDESVVDDSQLPKDRFSAERLKGVDSTLKIQPAELGDSAMYLCASSRRDRVDYGYTFGSGTRLTVV.

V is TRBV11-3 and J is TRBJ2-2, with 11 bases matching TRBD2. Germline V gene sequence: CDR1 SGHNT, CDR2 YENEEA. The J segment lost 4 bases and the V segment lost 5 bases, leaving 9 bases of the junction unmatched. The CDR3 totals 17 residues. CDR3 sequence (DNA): TGTGCCAGCAGCCCCGTAGCGGGGGGGCTGGGCACCGGGGAGCTGTTTTTT. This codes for CASSPVAGGLGTGELFF.

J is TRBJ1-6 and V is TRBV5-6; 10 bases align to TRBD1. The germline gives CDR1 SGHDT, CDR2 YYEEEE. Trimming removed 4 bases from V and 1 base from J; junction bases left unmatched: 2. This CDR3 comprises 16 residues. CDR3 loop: CASSPGQGSYNSPLHF. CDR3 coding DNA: TGTGCCAGCAGCCCGGGACAGGGGTCCTATAATTCACCCCTCCACTTT.

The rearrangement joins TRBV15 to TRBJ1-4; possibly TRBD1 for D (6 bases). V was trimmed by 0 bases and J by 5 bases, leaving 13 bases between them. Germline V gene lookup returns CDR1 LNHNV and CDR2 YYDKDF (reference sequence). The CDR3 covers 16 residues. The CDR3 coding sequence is TGTGCCACCAGCAGAGATCTGGACAGACCCAATGAAAAACTGTTTTTT. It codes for CATSRDLDRPNEKLFF.

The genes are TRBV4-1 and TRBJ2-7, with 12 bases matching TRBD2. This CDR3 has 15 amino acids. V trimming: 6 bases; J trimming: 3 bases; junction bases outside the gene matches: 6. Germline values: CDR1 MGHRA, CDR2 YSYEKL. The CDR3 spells CASSELAGGYYEQYF. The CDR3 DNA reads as TGCGCCAGCAGTGAACTAGCGGGGGGCTACTACGAGCAGTACTTC.

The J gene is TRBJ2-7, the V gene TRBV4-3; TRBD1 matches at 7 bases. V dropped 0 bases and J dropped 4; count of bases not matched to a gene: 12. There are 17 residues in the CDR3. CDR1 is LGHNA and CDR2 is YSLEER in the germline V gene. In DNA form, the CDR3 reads TGCGCCAGCAGCCAAGATCGACAGGGATCTAGTGGTTACGAGCAGTACTTC. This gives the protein CASSQDRQGSSGYEQYF.

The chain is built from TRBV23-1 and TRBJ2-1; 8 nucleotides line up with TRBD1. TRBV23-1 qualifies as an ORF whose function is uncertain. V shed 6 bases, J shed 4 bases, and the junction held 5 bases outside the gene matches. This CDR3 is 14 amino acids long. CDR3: CASRFTGGYNEQFF. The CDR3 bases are TGCGCCAGCAGATTCACAGGGGGTTACAATGAGCAGTTCTTC.

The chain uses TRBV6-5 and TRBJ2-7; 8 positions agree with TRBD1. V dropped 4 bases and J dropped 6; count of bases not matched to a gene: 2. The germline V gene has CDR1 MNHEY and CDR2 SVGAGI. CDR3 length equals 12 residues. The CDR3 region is CASSLDRVEQYF. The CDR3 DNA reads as TGTGCCAGCAGTTTGGACAGGGTCGAGCAGTACTTC.